This T cell receptor (beta chain) was identified during a study of blood T cells in healthy people across ages (dated by TCRdb to about 2015). Study-level background: In model experiments, template switching captured about one uniquely barcoded TCR beta cDNA molecule for every two T cells. Using deep sequencing normalized with unique cDNA molecular identifiers, the study measured how TCR beta repertoire diversity changes with age. The donors were divided into four age groups: young (average around 16 years), middle-aged (around 41), aged (62) and long-lived (about 84). To avoid experimental bias, donors of different ages were spread randomly across the sequencing lanes. The study analyzed two additional independent replicas of 1 million unique cDNA reads from the same blood draw for two donors, one aged 18 to 29 and one aged 80 or older.

The donors were roughly 40 Caucasian individuals from Russia, aged about 6 to 95 years, who were systemically healthy. Each donor gave approximately 9.4 milliliters of peripheral blood, drawn into EDTA-treated Vacutainer tubes. Ficoll-Paque density-gradient centrifugation was used to isolate PBMCs, with at least 7 million per sample. Trizol reagent was used to extract total RNA from PBMCs, with at least 5 micrograms per sample. For every donor, an aliquot of PBMCs went through flow cytometry to measure the percentages of naive CD45RAhigh/CD27high T cells. The investigation overall reported the following: Estimates of total diversity based on one million sequenced T cells were considered lower bounds and underestimates. Because donor CMV infection status was unknown, age-related changes in expanded clonotypes were potentially confounded. Compared with the aged group, the long-lived group had more naive CD4+ T cells, fewer expanded clones and increased TCR diversity, a pattern suggesting age selection. Observed TCR beta diversity correlated strongly with the percentage of naive T cells measured by flow cytometry. As age increased, observed TCR beta diversity per million T cells dropped in a roughly linear way, and a significant reduction was already evident by age 40. Bulk unsorted PBMC profiling prevented conclusive comparison of naive and antigen-experienced compartments.

The CDR3 contains 13 residues, cysteine and phenylalanine counted. Only CDR3 DNA remains: 39 bases, in frame from the first base. Cut back by 4 bases and 6 bases, the V and J ends lie 12 bases apart. Based on the germline V gene (reference sequence), the CDR1 and CDR2 sequences are LGHDT and YNNKEL. Libraries came from 5' RACE. Sequencing was performed on an Illumina HiSeq 2500. The second PCR ran for roughly 7 to 11 cycles and used a J-beta primer mix along with a sample-barcoded 5' primer. Each TCR beta cDNA molecule received a unique molecular identifier from a template-switch 5' adaptor carrying 12 random nucleotides. Each sample yielded at least 2.5 million CDR3-containing paired-end reads. First-strand cDNA synthesis was performed from all RNA using the Mint cDNA synthesis kit, with priming by a TRBC-specific oligonucleotide. After uracil-DNA glycosylase treatment, a first 18-cycle PCR used universal primers M1SS and BC2_uni_R on all cDNA. The original pipeline was this. Each sample was normalized by randomly selecting 1 million high-quality reads, each carrying a distinct molecular identifier. Reads sharing molecular identifiers were discarded rather than binned into consensus sequences. MiTCR, set to a Q25 quality threshold and the strictest error-elimination algorithm, was used for CDR3 identification, clonotype clustering and error correction. A nonparametric unseen species model with Euler transformation was used to estimate a lower bound on total TCR beta diversity. Starting from the raw public reads, TCRdb applied fastp trimming at Q25, assembled clones with MiXCR and retained in-frame beta chains. Each entry is one CDR3 protein sequence, shown with its most common DNA and genes. The V and J calls were not made by the authors but by TCRdb's processing. The sample includes 1.5 million to 2 million distinct CDR3 sequences, with about 31% observed a single time. The leading ten clones occupy 10% to 12% of the sample.

Note on this clonotype: The specificity of this receptor is unknown. Base qualities are not recorded, but no much larger clone differs from it by a single base.

The origin of this receptor is a woman aged 25 to 39 in good health. In this chain, TRBV3-1 is recombined with TRBJ1-1; perhaps TRBD1 is the D gene, with 5 bases matching. The sequenced sample consisted of blood. The nucleotide sequence is TGTGCCAGCAGCCCGAAGGGGCGAGCTGAAGCTTTCTTT. The encoded protein is CASSPKGRAEAFF.